This T cell receptor (beta chain) was captured in a study of shared clonotypes between healthy human individuals. About this clone itself: Its matching antigen is unknown.

Germline CDR1 is MNHNS and CDR2 is SASEGT. This CDR3 has 14 residues. Trimming shortened V by 2 bases and J by 9 bases, and 15 bases separated the two germline ends. Study findings and constraints: The sharing of approximately 5.1% of naive CD4 clonotypes was seen across a handful of donors.

Using immunoSEQ multiplex PCR, the repertoire was profiled, and TCRdb retains in-frame clones only, with some absent. Of 550,000 to 850,000 clones in the sample, 72% are singletons; the top ten hold around 1.8%. This clonotype originated in a woman in her 30s in good health. Sequencing was carried out using memory CD4+ T cells sorted from blood. The subset was: CD45RA-negative fraction. The chain recombines TRBV6-1 with TRBJ2-3, with D possibly being TRBD1 or TRBD2 (5 bases each). CDR3 residues: CASSESGQGDTQYF. CDR3 nucleotides: TGTGCCAGCAGTGAAAGTGGTCAGGGAGACACGCAGTATTTT.